This TCR beta chain comes out of a study of identical twins. Germline CDR1 is LGHNA and CDR2 is YNFKEQ. Between the trimmed V and J ends, which lost 4 bases and 0 bases, there was a span of 10 bases. This CDR3 has 16 amino acids. Healthy Caucasians alone served as donors. Worth noting for this clonotype: Antigen specificity is unknown.

General study points: Weaker excess twin sharing was observed in beta out-of-frame sequences.

TCRdb redid the calling of the 5' RACE reads with MiXCR, one entry per CDR3 protein. The sample lists about 280,000 distinct CDR3 sequences, less than 9% occurring once. This sample also appeared in a second study, on yellow fever vaccine responses in identical twins. That work adds: A vaccine T cell response that seemed partly convergent and partly personalized was reported in twins.

This receptor was obtained from a woman between 18 and 29 years old in good health. Sequencing was performed on memory (CD45RO+) T cells sorted from blood. V and J are TRBV4-2 and TRBJ1-6, with D unclear. CDR3 nucleotide sequence: TGTGCCAGCAGCCCAGAGAGGAGCTCCTATAATTCACCCCTCCACTTT. Its protein is CASSPERSSYNSPLHF.